This T cell receptor beta chain stems from a study of cytomegalovirus exposure and HLA in healthy donors. Study findings and constraints: One later analysis reportedly identified an Asian-associated ancestry cluster that showed fewer N-insertions than the roughly 640-donor mean. CMV antigen specificity of a few CMV-associated chains was confirmed in vitro.

Germline CDR1 and CDR2: SGHDN and FVKESK. After removal of 10 bases from V and 5 bases from J, the junction contained 9 bases not matched to a gene. This CDR3 contains 14 residues. PCR employed 60 Vbeta and 13 Jbeta primers. Here immunoSEQ multiplex PCR was the method, and the copy in TCRdb shows in-frame clones only, minus some. This table has roughly 150,000 clones, 82% appearing once. Details on this clone: Its antigen is undetermined.

The sequenced sample was PBMCs. V is TRBV14 and J is TRBJ2-3, with TRBD2 matching 10 bases. This sequence originates from a woman aged 45 to 65 in good health and CMV-seropositive. The CDR3 here is CATATVAGGDTQYF. In DNA, the CDR3 is TGTGCCACCGCCACGGTAGCGGGGGGAGATACGCAGTATTTT.